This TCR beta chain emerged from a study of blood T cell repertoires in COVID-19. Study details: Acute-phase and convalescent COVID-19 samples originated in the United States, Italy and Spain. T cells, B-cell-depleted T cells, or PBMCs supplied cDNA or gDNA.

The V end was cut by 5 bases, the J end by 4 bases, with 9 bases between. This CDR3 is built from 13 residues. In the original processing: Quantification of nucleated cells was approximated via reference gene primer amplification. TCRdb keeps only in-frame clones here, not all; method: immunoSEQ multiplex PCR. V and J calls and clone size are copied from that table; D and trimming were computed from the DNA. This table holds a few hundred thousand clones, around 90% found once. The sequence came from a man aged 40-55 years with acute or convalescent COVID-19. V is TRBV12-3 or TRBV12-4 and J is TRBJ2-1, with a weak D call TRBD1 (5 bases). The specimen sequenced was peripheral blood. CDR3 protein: CASSKGVYNEQFF. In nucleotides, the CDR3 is TGTGCCAGCAGTAAAGGGGTTTACAATGAGCAGTTCTTC.